The 30 T cell receptor beta chains below come from one sample, sequenced in a study of Ad26.COV2.S vaccination and SARS-CoV-2 variants (dated by TCRdb to the early 2020s). To prepare the library, the immunoSEQ multiplex PCR assay was applied. As stored in TCRdb, this immuneACCESS dataset retains in-frame rearrangements with V and J assigned. A fraction of the clones does not appear; measured against another copy, unresolved V genes explain less than half of the discrepancy, and the remainder lacks a known reason. In this sample the table shows about 280,000 clones, over 75% of which occur a single time. The top ten hold 2.5% to 3.5% of the sample. The treatment or condition label here, explained by the study, means: over 15 received Ad26.COV2.S at low or high dose, single or two shots; several received placebo; per-sample allocation not given. Repertoires of vaccine and placebo recipients were sequenced from samples taken on day 63 after the first injection.

The material sequenced was peripheral blood, taken in a trial of Ad26.COV2.S vaccine versus placebo. These receptors originate from a person between 18 and 65 years old who received the Ad26.COV2.S COVID-19 vaccine or a placebo.

This clone was observed a few times. V gene TRBV4-1 combines with J gene TRBJ1-1; D is ambiguous. V was clipped by 3 bases and J by 0 bases, with 26 bases between them. The germline V gene encodes CDR1 MGHRA and CDR2 YSYEKL. The CDR3 is made up of 20 amino acids. CDR3 loop: CASSHGGFQAQKDMNTEAFF. DNA of the CDR3: TGCGCCAGCAGCCACGGAGGATTCCAGGCGCAAAAAGACATGAACACTGAAGCTTTCTTT.

The chain joins TRBV29-1 to TRBJ1-1; D unresolved. Germline V CDR1 and CDR2: SQVTM, ANQGSEA. V lost 1 base and J 4 bases, leaving 1 base between the germline ends. The CDR3 is 10 amino acids. The CDR3 bases are TGCAGCGTTGAAGCCACTGAAGCTTTCTTT. It translates to CSVEATEAFF.

The chain joins TRBV7-3 to TRBJ1-4, with 8 bases fitting TRBD1. The trim removed 5 bases at V and 3 bases at J, leaving 5 bases unmatched. CDR3 length: 15 residues. Germline loops: CDR1 SGHTA, CDR2 FQGTGA. The CDR3 is CASSLPTGANEKLFF. CDR3 DNA: TGTGCCAGCAGCCTCCCGACAGGGGCTAATGAAAAACTGTTTTTT.

The V gene is TRBV7-2, the J gene TRBJ2-1; tentative D call: TRBD2 (6 bases). From germline, CDR1 is SGHTA and CDR2 FQGNSA. Trimming removed 5 bases at V and 3 bases at J, with 23 bases between. The CDR3 covers 18 residues. CDR3 DNA sequence: TGTGCCAGCAGCGTAGGGGCCTCCGGGGGACCCCTCTACAATGAGCAGTTCTTC. Encoded protein: CASSVGASGGPLYNEQFF. Variable domain in full (rest from reference TRBV7-2 and TRBJ2-1): GAGVSQSPSNKVTEKGKDVELRCDPISGHTALYWYRQSLGQGLEFLIYFQGNSAPDKSGLPSDRFSAERTGGSVSTLTIQRTQQEDSAVYLCASSVGASGGPLYNEQFFGPGTRLTVL.

In its sample, this clone was seen once. The chain has TRBV7-2 and TRBJ1-5; tentatively, D is TRBD1 (5 bases). CDR1 SGHTA and CDR2 FQGNSA come from the germline V gene. V was trimmed by 5 bases and J by 2 bases, leaving 10 bases between them. CDR3 length: 14 amino acids. The CDR3 nucleotides read TGTGCCAGCAGCCAGGGTATGGGCAATCAGCCCCAGCATTTT. This sequence encodes CASSQGMGNQPQHF.

A remark on this clone: The sample contains more than one DNA sequence encoding this CDR3. The chain combines TRBV11-2 with TRBJ2-3, with 7 bases lining up with TRBD1. Losses at the gene ends were 5 bases for V and 2 bases for J; bases not matched to a gene: 7. Looked up from germline, CDR1 is SGHAT and CDR2 is FQNNGV. This CDR3 comprises 15 residues. The CDR3 protein is CASSPTGTATDTQYF. CDR3 sequence (DNA): TGTGCCAGCAGCCCCACCGGGACAGCCACAGATACGCAGTATTTT.

This chain connects TRBV3-1 (or the pseudogene TRBV3-2) to TRBJ2-6; TRBD1 or TRBD2 may be the D gene (5 bases each). Germline values: CDR1 LGHDT, CDR2 YNNKEL (reference sequence). The CDR3 sequence is 16 residues long. The ends were cut back, 0 bases at V and 3 bases at J, with 9 bases in the middle. CDR3 in DNA: TGTGCCAGCAGCCAAGACGGGGCGCGTGGGGCCAACGTCCTGACTTTC. Encoded protein: CASSQDGARGANVLTF.

This sequence joins TRBV27 and TRBJ2-1, with TRBD1 identical over 8 bases. The CDR3 totals 15 residues. With 4 bases clipped from V and 6 bases from J, the junction kept 8 bases outside the gene matches. Per germline, CDR1 MNHEY and CDR2 SMNVEV (reference sequence). For the CDR3, the DNA is TGTGCCAGCAGTTGGGGGACAGGTGCGATCAATGAGCAGTTCTTC. It codes for CASSWGTGAINEQFF.

This clone was observed once. CDR3 in DNA: TGTGCCAGCACCGTGGCCCAGCGGAATCAGCCCCAGCATTTT. Encoded protein: CASTVAQRNQPQHF. This rearrangement joins TRBV6-5 to TRBJ1-5; D is unresolved. The germline gives CDR1 MNHEY, CDR2 SVGAGI. V shed 7 bases and J shed 4 bases, with 14 bases lying between them. The CDR3 is made up of 14 amino acids.

V and J are TRBV4-2 and TRBJ2-5; no clear D gene. With 3 bases removed from V and 2 bases from J, the gap between germline ends came to 13 bases. The CDR3 length is 15 residues. Germline CDR1 and CDR2: LGHNA and YNFKEQ. The CDR3 is CASSQKEDIQETQYF. In DNA, the CDR3 is TGTGCCAGCAGCCAGAAAGAAGATATTCAAGAGACCCAGTACTTC.

The chain uses TRBV5-4 and TRBJ1-3; D is unclear. The CDR3 spans 14 residues. The V gene lost 4 bases and the J gene lost 4 bases, with 12 bases spanning the gap. CDR1 is SGHNT and CDR2 is YYREEE in the germline V gene (reference sequence). CDR3 in DNA: TGTGCCAGCAGCCCCGACCTACAGGGAAACACCATATATTTT. Amino acid sequence: CASSPDLQGNTIYF. Full variable domain (rest looked up from reference TRBV5-4 and TRBJ1-3): ETGVTQSPTHLIKTRGQQVTLRCSSQSGHNTVSWYQQALGQGPQFIFQYYREEENGRGNFPPRFSGLQFPNYSSELNVNALELDDSALYLCASSPDLQGNTIYFGEGSWLTVV.

This clone was seen a few times. Other DNA sequences in the same sample also yield this CDR3. The CDR3 protein is CASSLDRYEQYF. CDR3 sequence (DNA): TGTGCCAGCAGCCTGGACAGGTACGAGCAGTACTTC. The genes are TRBV12-3 or TRBV12-4 and TRBJ2-7, with 7 bases identical to TRBD1. This CDR3 is built from 12 residues. With V trimmed by 6 bases and J by 4 bases, 3 bases remained unmatched.

V is TRBV2 and J is TRBJ1-2; D uncertain. Trimming shortened V by 1 base and J by 8 bases, and 8 bases separated the two germline ends. This CDR3 has 12 residues. CDR1 is SNHLY and CDR2 is FYNNEI in the germline V gene. The CDR3 sequence: CASSEDGFGYTF. As DNA, the CDR3 is TGTGCCAGCAGTGAAGACGGGTTCGGCTACACCTTC. The entire variable domain, with the rest obtained from reference TRBV2 and TRBJ1-2, is as follows: EPEVTQTPSHQVTQMGQEVILRCVPISNHLYFYWYRQILGQKVEFLVSFYNNEISEKSEIFDDQFSVERPDGSNFTLKIRSTKLEDSAMYFCASSEDGFGYTFGSGTRLTVV.

The chain couples TRBV12-5 to TRBJ1-5, with no clear D. V was cut by 4 bases and J by 0 bases, with 19 bases left in between. The germline V gene has CDR1 LGHNT and CDR2 FRNRAP. The length of the CDR3 is 18 residues. Here the CDR3 reads CASGSRPLGGYSNQPQHF. The CDR3, as DNA: TGTGCTAGTGGTTCCCGACCCTTAGGTGGCTATAGCAATCAGCCCCAGCATTTT. The full variable domain, its missing parts supplied by reference TRBV12-5 and TRBJ1-5, is DARVTQTPRHKVTEMGQEVTMRCQPILGHNTVFWYRQTMMQGLELLAYFRNRAPLDDSGMPKDRFSAEMPDATLATLKIQPSEPRDSAVYFCASGSRPLGGYSNQPQHFGDGTRLSIL.

This clone appeared a single time. The chain joins TRBV5-4 to TRBJ2-1; 12 positions match TRBD2. This CDR3 comprises 18 residues. Germline trimming cut 4 bases from V and 0 bases from J; bases unmatched to any gene: 8. CDR1 is SGHNT, CDR2 YYREEE, per germline (reference sequence). This CDR3 reads CASSVGLAGPYSYNEQFF. As DNA, the CDR3 is TGTGCCAGCAGCGTGGGACTAGCGGGTCCCTACTCCTACAATGAGCAGTTCTTC.

The V and J genes are TRBV6-5 and TRBJ1-2; D is possibly TRBD1 (5 bases). The CDR3 contains 14 residues. V gave up 5 bases and J gave up 3 bases, with 13 bases separating them. Germline CDR1 MNHEY, CDR2 SVGAGI. Here the CDR3 reads CASSRLGVDYGYTF. For the CDR3, the DNA is TGTGCCAGCAGTCGCCTGGGGGTTGACTATGGCTACACCTTC.

This sequence joins TRBV6-1 and TRBJ2-2, with a tentative D call TRBD1 (5 bases). This CDR3 comprises 14 residues. Germline V lookup: CDR1 MNHNS, CDR2 SASEGT. The V end was cut by 2 bases, the J end by 1 base, with 5 bases between. CDR3 nucleotide sequence: TGTGCCAGCAGTGAACAGGGGAACACCGGGGAGCTGTTTTTT. Encoded protein: CASSEQGNTGELFF.

Turning to this clone: Additional DNA sequences in this sample encode the identical CDR3. The J gene is TRBJ2-7, the V gene TRBV7-9; D gene uncertain. The length of the CDR3 is 11 residues. V lost 4 bases to trimming and J lost 2 bases, with 3 bases between them. The germline V gene encodes CDR1 SEHNR and CDR2 FQNEAQ (reference sequence). CDR3 sequence reads: CASSSPYEQYF. The CDR3 nucleotides read TGTGCCAGCAGCTCCCCCTACGAGCAGTACTTC.

CDR3 sequence: CASSPDRAFAYEQYF. For the CDR3, the DNA is TGTGCCAGCTCACCAGACCGCGCCTTCGCCTACGAGCAGTACTTC. The V gene is TRBV18, the J gene TRBJ2-7; D unclear. The CDR3 contains 15 residues. Trimming stripped 2 bases from V and 2 bases from J, with 13 bases between. Germline V gene data show CDR1 as KGHSH and CDR2 as LQKENI.

The rearrangement links TRBV3-1 (or the pseudogene TRBV3-2) to TRBJ2-7; D is uncertain. V shed 2 bases and J shed 4 bases, with 18 bases lying between them. This CDR3 comprises 16 residues. Germline V gives CDR1 LGHDT, CDR2 YNNKEL (reference sequence). As DNA, the CDR3 is TGTGCCAGCAGCCAATTCCTCCGAGGCCCCCCATACGAGCAGTACTTC. Amino acids: CASSQFLRGPPYEQYF.

The chain recombines TRBV11-3 with TRBJ2-2; D remains ambiguous. Germline lookup yields CDR1 SGHNT and CDR2 YENEEA. This CDR3 spans 12 amino acids. V shed 1 base and J shed 4 bases, with 1 base lying between them. CDR3 nucleotides: TGTGCCAGCAGCTTAGGCACCGGGGAGCTGTTTTTT. Translating gives CASSLGTGELFF.

The V call is TRBV28, the J call TRBJ2-7; D may be TRBD1 or TRBD2 (5 bases each). The V end was cut by 3 bases, the J end by 3 bases, with 18 bases between. CDR3 length: 16 amino acids. Per the germline V gene, CDR1 is MDHEN and CDR2 is SYDVKM. CDR3 nucleotides: TGTGCCAGCAGTTTTACCTTGAGGGACCTTAACTACGAGCAGTACTTC. This codes for CASSFTLRDLNYEQYF.

As DNA, the CDR3 is TGTGCCAGCAGTGACTCGGCGGGGTTGGGTGAGCAGTTCTTC. It codes for CASSDSAGLGEQFF. V gene TRBV6-4 combines with J gene TRBJ2-1; maybe TRBD2 (6 bases). The CDR3 is 14 residues long. V dropped 0 bases and J dropped 9 bases, with 12 bases sitting between them. Germline V CDR1 and CDR2: MRHNA, SNTAGT.

This chain links TRBV2 with TRBJ1-2; no clear D gene. Germline assignment: CDR1 SNHLY and CDR2 FYNNEI. V lost 7 bases and J 3 bases, leaving 9 bases between the germline ends. The CDR3 runs 12 residues. The CDR3 is CASTAGDYGYTF. CDR3 bases: TGTGCCAGCACCGCAGGTGACTATGGCTACACCTTC.

The rearrangement joins TRBV19 to TRBJ1-1; D is possibly TRBD1 (5 bases). The CDR3 extends over 16 amino acids. The ends were cut back, 4 bases at V and 0 bases at J, with 15 bases in the middle. CDR1 and CDR2 (germline): LNHDA, SQIVND (reference sequence). The CDR3 sequence is CASSSGLSGVNTEAFF. The CDR3, as DNA: TGTGCCAGTAGTAGTGGGCTTTCGGGGGTGAACACTGAAGCTTTCTTT.

The rearrangement joins TRBV14 to TRBJ2-7; 10 bases match TRBD2. Per the germline V gene, CDR1 is SGHDN and CDR2 is FVKESK. Trimming took 4 bases from V and 0 from J; bases not matched to a gene: 3. This CDR3 is 15 amino acids long. In nucleotides, the CDR3 is TGTGCCAGCAGCCCCAGCGGGGGGGCCTCCTACGAGCAGTACTTC. Protein product: CASSPSGGASYEQYF. Together with reference TRBV14 and TRBJ2-7, the CDR3 gives the full variable domain: EAGVTQFPSHSVIEKGQTVTLRCDPISGHDNLYWYRRVMGKEIKFLLHFVKESKQDESGMPNNRFLAERTGGTYSTLKVQPAELEDSGVYFCASSPSGGASYEQYFGPGTRLTVT.

This chain connects TRBV7-2 to TRBJ2-3, with D possibly TRBD1 on 5 matching bases. The CDR3 has 14 amino acids. V lost 5 bases and J 0 bases, leaving 9 bases between the germline ends. Per germline, CDR1 SGHTA and CDR2 FQGNSA. The CDR3 reads CASSLPGSTDTQYF. CDR3 nucleotides: TGTGCCAGCAGCCTGCCAGGGAGCACAGATACGCAGTATTTT.

The genes are TRBV10-3 and TRBJ2-3; 7 nucleotides match TRBD1. The CDR3 covers 15 residues. The germline V gene has CDR1 ENHRY and CDR2 SYGVKD. Trimming cost V 4 bases and J 1 base; bases outside gene matches: 5. As DNA, the CDR3 is TGTGCCATCAGTGTGTCTACAGGGGGCACAGATACGCAGTATTTT. It encodes CAISVSTGGTDTQYF.

This chain uses TRBV12-3 or TRBV12-4 with TRBJ2-1; D not resolved. The CDR3 is made up of 11 amino acids. Trimming took off 5 bases at V and 4 bases at J, with 3 bases between the two ends. The CDR3 loop reads CASSVYNEQFF. In DNA form, the CDR3 reads TGTGCCAGCAGTGTTTACAATGAGCAGTTCTTC.

The J gene is TRBJ2-5, the V gene TRBV7-9, with D tentatively TRBD2 (5 bases). The germline V gene encodes CDR1 SEHNR and CDR2 FQNEAQ (reference sequence). V lost 0 bases and J 5 bases, leaving 10 bases between the germline ends. The CDR3 totals 14 residues. CDR3 nucleotides: TGTGCCAGCAGCTTAGCGGGAGTCGCGGAGACCCAGTACTTC. Its translation: CASSLAGVAETQYF.